The T cell receptor (beta chain) under discussion was sequenced for a study of PD-L1 blockade in urothelial cancer. V lost 4 bases and J lost 4, with 15 bases in between. Per the germline V gene, CDR1 is SGHRS and CDR2 is YFSETQ. The CDR3 spans 14 residues. TCRdb's table, derived via immunoSEQ multiplex PCR, lists solely in-frame clones and lacks some. The sample comprises some 120,000 clones, approximately 90% of which are singletons, and approximately 1.7% rests with the top ten. Time point given: peripheral blood 6 weeks after treatment start. The chain couples TRBV5-1 to TRBJ2-7, with a possible D match to TRBD1 (5 bases). Sample: PBMCs, taken around atezolizumab (anti-PD-L1) treatment. The clonotype originates from a man aged 60 to 69 with urothelial cancer. The CDR3, as DNA: TGCGCCAGCAGCCTGGAACAGGATTTTTACGAGCAGTACTTC. Protein product: CASSLEQDFYEQYF. The entire variable domain, with the rest obtained from reference TRBV5-1 and TRBJ2-7, is as follows: KAGVTQTPRYLIKTRGQQVTLSCSPISGHRSVSWYQQTPGQGLQFLFEYFSETQRNKGNFPGRFSGRQFSNSRSEMNVSTLELGDSALYLCASSLEQDFYEQYFGPGTRLTVT.